This passage covers 21 T cell receptor beta chains from one sample sequenced in a study of T cell changes during pregnancy in multiple sclerosis. The assay was immunoSEQ multiplex PCR, and TCRdb's table has in-frame clones only and misses some. The sample yields 74,000 or so clones, over 85% seen once. The starting material was CD4+ T cells from peripheral blood mononuclear cells, obtained before pregnancy. The receptors originated from a female donor with multiple sclerosis, enrolled in a pregnancy study.

The chain links TRBV30 to TRBJ1-2; TRBD1 matches at 8 bases. The germline gives CDR1 GTSNPN, CDR2 SVGIG (reference sequence). J was trimmed by 8 bases and V by 4 bases; bases with no gene match: 6. The CDR3 has 12 amino acids. The CDR3: CAWTPGQEGYTF. The CDR3 DNA reads TGTGCCTGGACCCCGGGACAGGAGGGCTACACCTTC.

The CDR3 nucleotides read TGTGCCAGTCTCCTAGCGGGGACGAACACCGGGGAGCTGTTTTTT. It is translated as CASLLAGTNTGELFF. V usage is TRBV28 and J usage is TRBJ2-2; 9 bases match TRBD2. CDR1 and CDR2 (germline): MDHEN, SYDVKM. The CDR3 is made up of 15 amino acids. The V and J ends lost 9 bases and 0 bases, in that order; junction bases with no gene match: 5.

The chain has TRBV7-3 and TRBJ2-3; 7 bases map to TRBD2. V shed 5 bases and J 5 bases; nucleotides not matched to a gene: 7. CDR3 length equals 14 residues. CDR1 and CDR2 (germline): SGHTA, FQGTGA. The CDR3 protein is CASSPRAGVDTQYF. The CDR3 coding sequence is TGTGCCAGCAGCCCCCGCGCGGGAGTAGATACGCAGTATTTT.

DNA of the CDR3: TGTGCCAGCAGCTTGGCGGTTAGGGCTCTCAGGGGTTTCTACGAGCAGTACTTC. Residues: CASSLAVRALRGFYEQYF. The V call is TRBV5-6, the J call TRBJ2-7, with a possible D match to TRBD1 (6 bases). CDR1 is SGHDT and CDR2 is YYEEEE in the germline V gene. Between the trimmed V and J ends, which lost 0 bases and 3 bases, there was a span of 22 bases. The length of the CDR3 is 18 residues.

This clone was recorded a few times. CDR3 loop: CASSLGQGGGTEAFF. As DNA, the CDR3 is TGTGCCAGTAGCTTGGGACAGGGAGGGGGCACTGAAGCTTTCTTT. The chain recombines TRBV19 with TRBJ1-1, with 9 bases that match TRBD1. Looked up from germline, CDR1 is LNHDA and CDR2 is SQIVND (reference sequence). This CDR3 has 15 residues. V dropped 6 bases and J dropped 4; count of bases not matched to a gene: 9.

V usage is TRBV29-1 and J usage is TRBJ1-2, with D unclear. CDR1 and CDR2 (germline): SQVTM, ANQGSEA. This CDR3 spans 12 amino acids. The V end lost 5 bases, the J end lost 8 bases, and 15 bases lay between the germline ends. CDR3 loop: CSVKVGEEGYTF. In DNA, the CDR3 is TGCAGCGTTAAGGTCGGGGAGGAGGGCTACACCTTC.

In its sample, this clone was seen a few times. This sequence joins TRBV11-1 and TRBJ1-5; D perhaps matches TRBD1 (5 bases). Per the germline V gene, CDR1 is SGHAT and CDR2 is FQDESV (reference sequence). The CDR3 has 13 residues. V dropped 4 bases and J dropped 5 bases, with 9 bases sitting between them. The CDR3 region has the DNA TGTGCCAGCAGCTCTACCAGGGATCAGCCCCAGCATTTT. Its translation is CASSSTRDQPQHF.

The rearrangement joins TRBV19 to TRBJ2-7; D gene unclear. Germline CDR1 reads LNHDA; CDR2 reads SQIVND (reference sequence). Between the trimmed V and J ends, which lost 5 bases and 7 bases, there was a span of 18 bases. This CDR3 contains 14 residues. CDR3: CASSPSPYSREQYF. The DNA of the CDR3 is TGTGCCAGTAGTCCAAGCCCTTACTCGAGGGAGCAGTACTTC.

The rearrangement uses TRBV5-1 and TRBJ1-2, with a tentative D call TRBD1 (6 bases). Germline V gene sequence: CDR1 SGHRS, CDR2 YFSETQ. The CDR3 contains 14 residues. The V gene lost 7 bases and the J gene lost 3 bases, with 16 bases spanning the gap. CDR3 region: CASADQQGHYGYTF. The CDR3 DNA reads as TGCGCCAGCGCCGACCAACAGGGCCACTATGGCTACACCTTC.

The chain carries TRBV7-8 and TRBJ2-1, with 7 bases identical to TRBD2. Looked up from germline, CDR1 is SGHVS and CDR2 is FQNEAQ. The CDR3 spans 18 residues. V lost 0 bases, J lost 8 bases, and 16 bases stayed unmatched. CDR3 sequence: CASSLAFFGGSGTDEQFF. The CDR3 DNA sequence: TGTGCCAGCAGCTTAGCTTTTTTTGGCGGGAGTGGAACGGATGAGCAGTTCTTC.

V usage is TRBV21-1 and J usage is TRBJ2-3; TRBD2, the table's D call, was not compared with the DNA. TRBV21-1 is given as a pseudogene. The CDR3 has 17 residues. CDR3 sequence reads: CASSTPTSLASTDTQYF. As DNA, the CDR3 is TGTGCCAGCAGCACGCCGACTAGCCTTGCTAGCACAGATACGCAGTATTTT.

The chain couples TRBV5-1 to TRBJ2-1; TRBD2 agrees at 9 bases. Germline V gene lookup returns CDR1 SGHRS and CDR2 YFSETQ. After removal of 4 bases from V and 7 bases from J, the junction contained 15 bases not matched to a gene. The length of the CDR3 is 17 residues. CDR3: CASSTLVGREGWNEQFF. The CDR3 DNA is TGCGCCAGCAGCACTCTCGTCGGGCGGGAGGGGTGGAATGAGCAGTTCTTC.

V is TRBV9 and J is TRBJ1-6; 7 nucleotides agree with TRBD1. Trimming removed 4 bases from V and 9 bases from J; junction bases left unmatched: 13. CDR1 and CDR2 (germline): SGDLS, YYNGEE. The CDR3 is 16 residues long. The CDR3 sequence is CASSPQPTGSRSPLHF. The CDR3 DNA reads as TGTGCCAGCAGCCCCCAACCGACAGGGAGCCGTTCACCCCTCCACTTT.

The chain joins TRBV28 to TRBJ1-5; D call uncertain. The CDR3 extends over 16 amino acids. Trimming removed 1 base at V and 2 bases at J, with 12 bases between. The V gene's germline CDR1 is MDHEN and CDR2 SYDVKM. CDR3 in amino acids: CASSLLVGGGNQPQHF. CDR3 nucleotide sequence: TGTGCCAGCAGTTTATTGGTGGGAGGAGGCAATCAGCCCCAGCATTTT.

CDR3 amino acids: CASSLDRSYNEQFF. CDR3 nucleotide sequence: TGCGCCAGCAGCTTGGATCGCTCCTACAATGAGCAGTTCTTC. V gene TRBV5-1 combines with J gene TRBJ2-1; D unresolved. CDR1 and CDR2 from the germline V gene are SGHRS and YFSETQ. V was cut by 0 bases and J by 0 bases, with 4 bases left in between. The CDR3 length is 14 residues. The variable domain in full, completed from reference TRBV5-1 and TRBJ2-1, reads KAGVTQTPRYLIKTRGQQVTLSCSPISGHRSVSWYQQTPGQGLQFLFEYFSETQRNKGNFPGRFSGRQFSNSRSEMNVSTLELGDSALYLCASSLDRSYNEQFFGPGTRLTVL.

The chain is built from TRBV28 and TRBJ1-5; 8 bases are a match to TRBD1. The trim removed 9 bases at V and 6 bases at J, leaving 7 bases unmatched. The germline gives CDR1 MDHEN, CDR2 SYDVKM. CDR3 size: 13 residues. CDR3 in amino acids: CASQGAAFQPQHF. The CDR3 DNA reads TGTGCCAGTCAGGGGGCGGCCTTTCAGCCCCAGCATTTT.

CDR3 in amino acids: CASSLPGGRAYNEQFF. The CDR3 region has the DNA TGTGCCAGTAGTCTGCCGGGAGGTCGCGCCTACAATGAGCAGTTCTTC. The chain joins TRBV19 to TRBJ2-1, with TRBD2 matching 7 bases. CDR3 length equals 16 residues. The ends lost 5 bases at V and 2 bases at J; junction bases unmatched: 9. Germline values: CDR1 LNHDA, CDR2 SQIVND (reference sequence).

V usage is TRBV5-6 and J usage is TRBJ1-2, with 7 nucleotides matching TRBD1. Looked up from germline, CDR1 is SGHDT and CDR2 is YYEEEE. The CDR3 is made up of 14 amino acids. With 6 bases clipped from V and 3 bases from J, the junction kept 8 bases outside the gene matches. The CDR3 loop reads CASMLSGTDYGYTF. The DNA for the CDR3 is TGTGCCAGCATGCTCTCCGGGACAGACTATGGCTACACCTTC.

This chain links TRBV7-3 with TRBJ2-2; TRBD2 matches at 9 bases. Germline V gene lookup returns CDR1 SGHTA and CDR2 FQGTGA. With 5 bases clipped from V and 8 bases from J, the junction kept 15 bases outside the gene matches. The CDR3 is 17 amino acids. The CDR3 DNA reads TGTGCCAGCAGCGAAAGAGCGGGAGGACGGGGAGGAGGGGAGCTGTTTTTT. This encodes CASSERAGGRGGGELFF.

The chain links TRBV15 to TRBJ1-5; D might be TRBD1 (6 bases). CDR3 length equals 15 residues. Germline V gives CDR1 LNHNV, CDR2 YYDKDF (reference sequence). Trimming left V 3 bases short and J 5 bases short, with 14 bases between. CDR3 nucleotides: TGTGCCACCAGCAGGGACCGGGACACATATCAGCCCCAGCATTTT. It codes for CATSRDRDTYQPQHF.

This clone appeared a few times. The V gene is TRBV2, the J gene TRBJ1-5, with D possibly TRBD1 on 5 matching bases. The CDR3 is 13 amino acids. The germline V gene has CDR1 SNHLY and CDR2 FYNNEI. Trimming took 6 bases from V and 2 from J, leaving 8 bases between them. The CDR3 DNA is TGTGCCAGCAGGCAGGGCGGCAATCAGCCCCAGCATTTT. Translating it yields CASRQGGNQPQHF.